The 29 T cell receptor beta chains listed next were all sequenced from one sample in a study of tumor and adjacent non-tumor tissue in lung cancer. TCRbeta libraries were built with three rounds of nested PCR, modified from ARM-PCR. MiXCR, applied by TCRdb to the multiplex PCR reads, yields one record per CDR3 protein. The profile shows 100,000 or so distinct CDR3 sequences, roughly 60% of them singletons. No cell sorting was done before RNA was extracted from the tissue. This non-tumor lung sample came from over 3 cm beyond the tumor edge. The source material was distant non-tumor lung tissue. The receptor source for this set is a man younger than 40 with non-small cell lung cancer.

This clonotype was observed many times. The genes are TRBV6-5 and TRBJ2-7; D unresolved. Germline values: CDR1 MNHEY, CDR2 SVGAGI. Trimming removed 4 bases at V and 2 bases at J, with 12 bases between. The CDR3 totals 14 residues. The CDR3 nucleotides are TGTGCCAGCAGTTCCGCGACGGCGACCTACGAGCAGTACTTC. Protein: CASSSATATYEQYF.

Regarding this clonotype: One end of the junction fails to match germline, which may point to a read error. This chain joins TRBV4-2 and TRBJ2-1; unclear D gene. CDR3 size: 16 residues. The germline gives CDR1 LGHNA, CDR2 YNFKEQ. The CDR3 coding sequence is TGTGCTAGCAGCCGTTTTGAGGAAATCTCCTACAATGAGCAGTTCTTC. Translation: CASSRFEEISYNEQFF.

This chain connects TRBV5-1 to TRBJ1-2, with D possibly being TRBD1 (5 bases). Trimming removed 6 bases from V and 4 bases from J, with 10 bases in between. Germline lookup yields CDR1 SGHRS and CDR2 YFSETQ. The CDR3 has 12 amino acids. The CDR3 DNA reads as TGCGCCAGCAACCCGGACATCTATGGCTACACCTTC. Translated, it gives CASNPDIYGYTF.

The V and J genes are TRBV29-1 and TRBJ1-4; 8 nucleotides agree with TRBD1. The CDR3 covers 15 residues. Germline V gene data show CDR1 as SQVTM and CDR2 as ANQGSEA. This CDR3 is CCAEDFGTGGEKLFF. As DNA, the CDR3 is TGCTGCGCTGAAGACTTTGGGACAGGTGGCGAAAAACTGTTTTTT.

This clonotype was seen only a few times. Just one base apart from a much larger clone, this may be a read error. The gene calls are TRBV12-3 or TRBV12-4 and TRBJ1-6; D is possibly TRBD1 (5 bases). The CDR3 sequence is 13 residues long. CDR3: CASSWDDNSPLRF. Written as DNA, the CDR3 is TGTGCCAGCAGTTGGGACGATAATTCACCCCTCCGCTTT.

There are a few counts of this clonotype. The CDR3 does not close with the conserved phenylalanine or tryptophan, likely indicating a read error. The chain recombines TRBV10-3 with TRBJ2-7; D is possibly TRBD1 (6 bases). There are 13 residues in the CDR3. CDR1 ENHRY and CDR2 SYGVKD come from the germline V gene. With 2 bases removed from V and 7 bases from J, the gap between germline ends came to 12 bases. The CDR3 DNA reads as TGTGCCATCAGTGAGGCCCCCACAGGGGAGCAGTACATC. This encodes CAISEAPTGEQYI.

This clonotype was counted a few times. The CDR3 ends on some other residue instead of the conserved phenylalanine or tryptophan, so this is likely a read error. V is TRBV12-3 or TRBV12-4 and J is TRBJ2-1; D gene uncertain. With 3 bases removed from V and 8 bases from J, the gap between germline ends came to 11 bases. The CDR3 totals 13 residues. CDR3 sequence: CASSFQLGYEQFS. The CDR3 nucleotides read TGTGCCAGCAGTTTTCAGCTAGGCTATGAGCAGTTCTCC.

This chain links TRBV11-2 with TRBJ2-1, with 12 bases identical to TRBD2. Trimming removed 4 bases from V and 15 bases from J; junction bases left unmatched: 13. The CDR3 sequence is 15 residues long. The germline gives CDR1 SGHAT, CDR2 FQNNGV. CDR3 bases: TGTGCCAGCAGCTCCAGCGGACTAGCGGGAAGTGGGCCGTTCTTC. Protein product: CASSSSGLAGSGPFF.

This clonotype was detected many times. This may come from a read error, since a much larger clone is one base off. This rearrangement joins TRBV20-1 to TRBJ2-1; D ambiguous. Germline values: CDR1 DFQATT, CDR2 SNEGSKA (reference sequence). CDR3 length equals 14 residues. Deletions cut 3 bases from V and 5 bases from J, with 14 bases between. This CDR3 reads CSASTRLGHNEQFF. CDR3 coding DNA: TGCAGTGCTAGTACGCGCCTCGGCCACAATGAGCAGTTCTTC.

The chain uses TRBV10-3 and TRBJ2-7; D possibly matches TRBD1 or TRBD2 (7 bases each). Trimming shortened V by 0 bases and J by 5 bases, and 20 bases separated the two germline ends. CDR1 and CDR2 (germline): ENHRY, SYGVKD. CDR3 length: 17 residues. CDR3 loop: CAISESAGLTGDNEQYF. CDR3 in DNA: TGTGCCATCAGTGAGTCGGCGGGACTAACAGGGGACAACGAGCAGTACTTC.

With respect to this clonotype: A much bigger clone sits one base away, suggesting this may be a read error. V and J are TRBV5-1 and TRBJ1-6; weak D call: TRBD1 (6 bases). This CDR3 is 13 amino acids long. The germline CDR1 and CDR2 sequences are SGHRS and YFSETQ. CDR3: CASSLDRDSPIHF. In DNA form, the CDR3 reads TGCGCCAGCAGCTTGGACAGGGATTCACCCATCCACTTT.

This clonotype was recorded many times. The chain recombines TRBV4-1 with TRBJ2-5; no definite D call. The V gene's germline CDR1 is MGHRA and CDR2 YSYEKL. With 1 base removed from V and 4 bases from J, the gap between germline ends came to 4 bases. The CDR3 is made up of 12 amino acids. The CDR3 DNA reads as TGCGCCAGCAGCCAAGTAAGAGAGACCCAGTACTTC. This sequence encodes CASSQVRETQYF.

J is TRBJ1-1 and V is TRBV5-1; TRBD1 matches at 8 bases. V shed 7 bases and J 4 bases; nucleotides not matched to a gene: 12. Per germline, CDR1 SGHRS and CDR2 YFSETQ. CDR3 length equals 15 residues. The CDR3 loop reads CASLLSGQGGTEAFF. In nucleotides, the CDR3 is TGCGCCAGCCTCCTATCCGGACAGGGAGGCACTGAAGCTTTCTTT.

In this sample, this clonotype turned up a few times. Written as DNA, the CDR3 is TGTGCCATCAGTGAGGGTGGAAGCACCGGGGAGCTGTTTTTT. As protein: CAISEGGSTGELFF. The J gene is TRBJ2-2, the V gene TRBV10-3; D is unresolved. V shed 2 bases and J shed 4 bases, with 8 bases lying between them. Germline CDR1 is ENHRY and CDR2 is SYGVKD. This CDR3 is built from 14 residues.

CDR3: CASDKTGERMNTEAFF. In nucleotides, the CDR3 is TGTGCCAGCGACAAAACGGGGGAACGTATGAACACTGAAGCTTTCTTT. The chain uses TRBV21-1 and TRBJ1-1. TRBV21-1 is a documented pseudogene. The CDR3 has 16 residues.

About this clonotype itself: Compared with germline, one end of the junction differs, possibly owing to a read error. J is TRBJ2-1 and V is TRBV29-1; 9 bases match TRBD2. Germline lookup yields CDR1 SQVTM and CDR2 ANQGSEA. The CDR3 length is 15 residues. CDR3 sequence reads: CSLSREGSSYNEQLF. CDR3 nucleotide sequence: TGCAGCCTCTCGCGGGAGGGGAGCTCCTACAATGAGCAACTCTTC.

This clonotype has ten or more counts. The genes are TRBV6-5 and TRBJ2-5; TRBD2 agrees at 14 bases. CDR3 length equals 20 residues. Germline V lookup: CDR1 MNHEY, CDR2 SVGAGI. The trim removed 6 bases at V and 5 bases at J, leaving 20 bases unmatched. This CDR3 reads CASRPSQTSGRADGLETQYF. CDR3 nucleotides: TGTGCCAGCAGGCCCTCCCAGACTAGCGGGAGGGCCGATGGGTTGGAGACCCAGTACTTC.

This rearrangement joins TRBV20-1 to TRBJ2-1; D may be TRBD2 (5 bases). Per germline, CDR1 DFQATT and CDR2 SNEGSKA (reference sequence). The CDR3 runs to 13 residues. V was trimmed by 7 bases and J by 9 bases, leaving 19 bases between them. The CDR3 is CSVVGVGNSEQFF. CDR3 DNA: TGCAGTGTCGTCGGGGTGGGCAACAGTGAGCAGTTCTTC.

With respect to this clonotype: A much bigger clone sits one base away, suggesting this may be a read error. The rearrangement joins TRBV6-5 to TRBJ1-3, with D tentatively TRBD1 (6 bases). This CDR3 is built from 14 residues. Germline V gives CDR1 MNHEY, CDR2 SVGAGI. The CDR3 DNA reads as TGTGCCTGCAGGAGGACAGATTCTGGAAACACCATATATTTT. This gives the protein CACRRTDSGNTIYF.

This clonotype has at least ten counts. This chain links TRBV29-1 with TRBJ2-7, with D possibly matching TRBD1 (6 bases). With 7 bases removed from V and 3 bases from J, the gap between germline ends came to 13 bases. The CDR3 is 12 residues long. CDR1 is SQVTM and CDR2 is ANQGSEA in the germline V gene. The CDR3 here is CSASGDNYEQYF. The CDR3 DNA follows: TGCAGCGCCTCAGGGGACAACTACGAGCAGTACTTC.

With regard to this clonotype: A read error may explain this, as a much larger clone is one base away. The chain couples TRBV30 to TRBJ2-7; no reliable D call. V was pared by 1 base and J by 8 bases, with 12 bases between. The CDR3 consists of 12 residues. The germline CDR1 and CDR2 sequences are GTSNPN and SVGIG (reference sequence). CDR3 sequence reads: CAWSGNWGQQYF. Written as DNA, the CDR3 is TGTGCCTGGAGTGGGAACTGGGGTCAGCAGTACTTC.

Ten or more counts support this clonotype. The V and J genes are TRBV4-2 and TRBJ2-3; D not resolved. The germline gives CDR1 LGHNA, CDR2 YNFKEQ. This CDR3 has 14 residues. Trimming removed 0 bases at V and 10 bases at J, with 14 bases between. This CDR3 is CASSQDVLEDSQYF. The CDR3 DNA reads TGTGCCAGCAGCCAAGATGTGCTAGAGGATTCGCAGTATTTT.

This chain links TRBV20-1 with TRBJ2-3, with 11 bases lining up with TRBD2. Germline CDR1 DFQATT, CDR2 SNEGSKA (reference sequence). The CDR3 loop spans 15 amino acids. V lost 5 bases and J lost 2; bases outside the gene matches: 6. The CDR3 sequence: CSAERLAGSTDTQYF. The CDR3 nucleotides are TGCAGTGCTGAGCGACTAGCGGGATCCACAGATACGCAGTATTTT.

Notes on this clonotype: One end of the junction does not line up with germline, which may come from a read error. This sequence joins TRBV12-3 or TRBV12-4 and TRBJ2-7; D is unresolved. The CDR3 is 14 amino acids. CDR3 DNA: TGTACCAGCAGTTTGTCTCTGTCGGTCTACGAGCAGTACTTC. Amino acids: CTSSLSLSVYEQYF.

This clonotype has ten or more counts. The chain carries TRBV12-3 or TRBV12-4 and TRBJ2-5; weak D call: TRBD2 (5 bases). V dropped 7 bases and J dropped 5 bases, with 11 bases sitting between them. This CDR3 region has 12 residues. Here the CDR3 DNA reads TGTGCCAGCAAAAGCGGACGGGAGACCCAGTACTTC. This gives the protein CASKSGRETQYF.

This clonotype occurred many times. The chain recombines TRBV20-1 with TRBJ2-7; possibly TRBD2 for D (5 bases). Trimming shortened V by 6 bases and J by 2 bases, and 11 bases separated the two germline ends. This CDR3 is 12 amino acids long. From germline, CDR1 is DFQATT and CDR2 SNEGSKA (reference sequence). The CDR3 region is CSAPRGAYEQYF. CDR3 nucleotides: TGCAGTGCCCCCCGGGGTGCCTACGAGCAGTACTTC.

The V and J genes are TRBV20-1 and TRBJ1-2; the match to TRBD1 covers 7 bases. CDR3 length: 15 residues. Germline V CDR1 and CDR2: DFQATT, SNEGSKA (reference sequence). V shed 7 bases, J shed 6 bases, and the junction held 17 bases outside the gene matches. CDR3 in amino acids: CSVRDSARGNHGYTF. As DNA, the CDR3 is TGCAGTGTCCGGGACAGCGCCCGGGGGAACCATGGCTACACCTTC.

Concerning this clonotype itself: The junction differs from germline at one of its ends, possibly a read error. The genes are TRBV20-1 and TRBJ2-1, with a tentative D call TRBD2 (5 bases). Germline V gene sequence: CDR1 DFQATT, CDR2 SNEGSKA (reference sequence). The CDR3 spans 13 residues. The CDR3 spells CSAVGEGNNKQFF. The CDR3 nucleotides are TGCAGTGCCGTCGGGGAAGGCAACAATAAGCAGTTCTTC.

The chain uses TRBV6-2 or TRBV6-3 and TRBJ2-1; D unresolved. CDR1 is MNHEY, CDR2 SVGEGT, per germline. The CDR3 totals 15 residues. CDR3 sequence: CVISSLRSSYNEQFF. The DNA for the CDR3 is TGTGTCATCAGTTCTTTGCGGAGCTCCTACAATGAGCAGTTCTTC.